This TCR beta chain is drawn from a study of blood T cell repertoires in COVID-19. TCRdb keeps only in-frame clones here, not all; method: immunoSEQ multiplex PCR. The data show around 370,000 clones, roughly 90% seen once. From germline, CDR1 is SNHLY and CDR2 FYNNEI. Unmatched junction bases numbered 13, after V lost 3 bases and J lost 3 bases. The CDR3 extends over 17 amino acids. This rearrangement joins TRBV2 to TRBJ2-7, with TRBD1 identical over 8 bases. The TCR comes from a woman in her sixties or seventies with COVID-19, enrolled during active disease. The sample was peripheral blood. The DNA for the CDR3 is TGTGCCAGCAGTGAGGGGATCCGGGACAGGTCAGACTACGAGCAGTACTTC. Its protein product is CASSEGIRDRSDYEQYF.